The entry that follows covers one T cell receptor beta chain sequence. Trimming left V 2 bases short and J 5 bases short, with 15 bases between. The V gene's germline CDR1 is PRHDT and CDR2 FYEKMQ (reference sequence). The CDR3 runs 15 residues. The data derive from a study of T-cell reconstitution after alpha-beta-depleted transplantation in children. Molecular barcoding with unique molecular identifiers was used for the TCRbeta library. Using its own MiXCR run on the PCR reads, TCRdb lists one record per CDR3 protein. The data hold 350,000 to 450,000 distinct CDR3 sequences, with about an eighth observed a single time.

The chain couples TRBV13 to TRBJ2-5, with D unresolved. The sequencing used PBMCs, collected from the stem cell graft. The TCR sequence derives from a human donor who donated a stem cell graft to a child with Fanconi anemia. CDR3 amino acids: CASSLRLPGRETQYF. DNA of the CDR3: TGTGCCAGCAGCTTACGACTGCCGGGCCGGGAGACCCAGTACTTC.